The source of this T cell receptor beta chain is a study of vaccination effects on CD4 cells after COVID-19. The sample holds one count of this clone. Its target is not known. When 10 to 11 days of culture had elapsed, CD4+ T cells were isolated. Participants were vaccinated with two doses of either the BNT162b2 or mRNA-1273 vaccine. The CDR3 is 14 amino acids. With 3 bases removed from V and 4 bases from J, the gap between germline ends came to 12 bases. Germline V gene lookup returns CDR1 LNHDA and CDR2 SQIVND (reference sequence). Profiled with immunoSEQ multiplex PCR; TCRdb holds only in-frame clones, not every one. This table has fewer than 75,000 clones, about 81% appearing once.

The source is a human donor who received a COVID-19 vaccine. V is TRBV19 and J is TRBJ1-2; D ambiguous. This sample comprised CD4+ T cells from PBMCs cultured without peptide, obtained after COVID-19 vaccination. The CDR3 DNA follows: TGTGCCAGTAGTATCGCGGGATGGGGCTATGGCTACACCTTC. Translating it yields CASSIAGWGYGYTF.